This entry lists 24 T cell receptor beta chains sequenced from one sample in a study of regulatory T cells in long-lasting Graves disease. The time point is: newly diagnosed GD, antithyroid drugs for less than 3 months. Making the TCR library involved RNA that had been extracted from PBMCs. CDR3-region Arm-PCR and iRepertoire HTBI primers produced the TCR beta libraries. From the multiplex PCR reads, TCRdb called clonotypes with MiXCR, one entry per CDR3 protein. The table has hundreds of thousands of distinct CDR3 sequences, 16% seen once. This sample was also put to use in a study of T cells in Graves' hyperthyroidism and ophthalmopathy.

The input for sequencing was peripheral blood mononuclear cells (PBMCs), taken at new diagnosis, from a patient treated with antithyroid drugs. These receptor sequences come from a woman in her 30s with Graves disease.

The V call is TRBV5-5, the J call TRBJ2-5; D might be TRBD1 (6 bases). Germline V gene data show CDR1 as SGHKS and CDR2 as YYEKEE (reference sequence). V lost 5 bases, J lost 4 bases, and 21 bases lay in between. The length of the CDR3 is 16 residues. CDR3 sequence reads: CASSTTVGAVGETQYF. The CDR3 DNA reads as TGTGCCAGCAGTACAACCGTGGGGGCTGTAGGAGAGACCCAGTACTTC.

This clonotype was picked up many times. V gene TRBV11-2 combines with J gene TRBJ2-7; 8 bases map to TRBD2. This CDR3 is 16 amino acids long. The germline V gene encodes CDR1 SGHAT and CDR2 FQNNGV. Germline trimming cut 1 base from V and 6 bases from J; bases unmatched to any gene: 11. The chain's CDR3 is CASSLGFRRGVAEQYF. CDR3 DNA: TGTGCCAGCAGCTTAGGCTTTCGGCGGGGGGTAGCCGAGCAGTACTTC.

This clonotype occurred many times. This chain links TRBV7-2 with TRBJ1-1; D remains unclear. Germline CDR1 reads SGHTA; CDR2 reads FQGNSA. V shed 5 bases and J shed 2 bases, with 12 bases lying between them. The CDR3 spans 14 residues. Here the CDR3 reads CASSTWTGNTEAFF. CDR3 DNA sequence: TGTGCCAGCAGCACTTGGACGGGAAACACTGAAGCTTTCTTT.

This clonotype has a count of ten or more. The chain carries TRBV7-9 and TRBJ2-7; 8 positions match TRBD2. Trimming removed 6 bases from V and 1 base from J; junction bases left unmatched: 8. The CDR3 is made up of 15 amino acids. Germline values: CDR1 SEHNR, CDR2 FQNEAQ (reference sequence). This CDR3 is CASSLSGSSSYEQYF. The CDR3 DNA sequence: TGTGCCAGCAGTTTGAGCGGGAGCTCTTCCTACGAGCAGTACTTC.

This clonotype was observed at least ten times. V is TRBV20-1 and J is TRBJ2-5, with 12 bases that match TRBD2. J gave up 4 bases and V 6 bases, and 6 bases lay outside the gene matches. Germline V gives CDR1 DFQATT, CDR2 SNEGSKA (reference sequence). The CDR3 is made up of 14 amino acids. CDR3 sequence: CSATSGSVGETQYF. CDR3 in DNA: TGCAGTGCGACTAGCGGGAGTGTGGGAGAGACCCAGTACTTC.

This clonotype was seen more than once but under ten times. The chain recombines TRBV20-1 with TRBJ2-3; D uncertain. TRBJ2-7 explains the end of the DNA better; the J call may be wrong. CDR1 DFQATT and CDR2 SNEGSKA come from the germline V gene (reference sequence). The CDR3 length is 13 residues. The chain's CDR3 is CSAPLETSYEQYF. CDR3 DNA: TGCAGTGCACCCTTAGAGACTTCCTACGAGCAGTACTTC.

This clonotype was observed at least ten times. The chain joins TRBV10-3 to TRBJ2-5, with a weak D call TRBD1 (6 bases). Germline values: CDR1 ENHRY, CDR2 SYGVKD. Trimming cost V 3 bases and J 1 base, with 12 bases left between them. CDR3 size: 15 residues. The CDR3 spells CAISEGTGSQETQYF. CDR3 nucleotide sequence: TGTGCCATCAGTGAAGGAACAGGGAGCCAAGAGACCCAGTACTTC.

This clonotype was observed many times. A read error may account for a junction end that differs from germline. The chain employs TRBV2 and TRBJ2-7; D not resolved. This CDR3 spans 11 amino acids. Germline loops: CDR1 SNHLY, CDR2 FYNNEI. The CDR3 sequence is CATSEAWEQYF. CDR3 DNA sequence: TGTGCCACCAGTGAGGCCTGGGAGCAGTACTTC.

This clonotype was detected many times. This sequence joins TRBV28 and TRBJ2-7; D gene uncertain. The CDR3 is made up of 14 amino acids. Germline V gives CDR1 MDHEN, CDR2 SYDVKM. V was cut by 2 bases and J by 2 bases, with 10 bases left in between. CDR3 amino acids: CASSLMAEAYEQYF. CDR3 bases: TGTGCCAGCAGTTTAATGGCGGAAGCCTACGAGCAGTACTTC.

Points on this clonotype: A much larger clone is a single base away; this may be a read error. The chain uses TRBV27 and TRBJ2-5, with 11 bases aligning to TRBD2. The CDR3 has 16 amino acids. Germline loops: CDR1 MNHEY, CDR2 SMNVEV (reference sequence). The DNA for the CDR3 is TGTGCCAGCAGTTCGAGTAGCGGGAGGGGACGGATTGAGCAGTCCTTC. Amino acids: CASSSSSGRGRIEQSF.

V and J are TRBV20-1 and TRBJ2-3; D not resolved. This CDR3 region has 14 residues. Germline loops: CDR1 DFQATT, CDR2 SNEGSKA (reference sequence). The V gene lost 4 bases and the J gene lost 5 bases, with 16 bases spanning the gap. The CDR3 DNA sequence: TGCAGTGCTATCGGAATGACCCAAGGAGATACGCAGTATTTT. It encodes CSAIGMTQGDTQYF.

The rearrangement joins TRBV25-1 to TRBJ2-3; D not certain. The length of the CDR3 is 15 residues. Germline V gene sequence: CDR1 MGHDK, CDR2 SYGVNS. The V end lost 8 bases, the J end lost 5 bases, and 20 bases lay between the germline ends. CDR3 in amino acids: CASGSPYNPQDTQYF. CDR3 DNA sequence: TGTGCCAGCGGAAGCCCATACAACCCCCAAGATACGCAGTATTTT.

V gene TRBV14 combines with J gene TRBJ2-1; 8 bases map to TRBD1. The CDR3 runs to 16 residues. Germline CDR1 is SGHDN and CDR2 is FVKESK. V dropped 4 bases and J dropped 2; count of bases not matched to a gene: 7. In nucleotides, the CDR3 is TGTGCCAGCAGCCCGTGGGGGACAGGTGCCTACAATGAGCAGTTCTTC. Translated: CASSPWGTGAYNEQFF.

This clonotype has at least ten counts. The V gene is TRBV28, the J gene TRBJ2-7, with 9 bases fitting TRBD1. In germline, CDR1 is MDHEN, CDR2 SYDVKM. This CDR3 contains 13 residues. The junction had 2 bases not matched to a gene; V was cut back by 6 bases and J by 2 bases. The CDR3 reads CASRGQGTYEQYF. CDR3 DNA sequence: TGTGCCAGCAGAGGACAGGGGACCTACGAGCAGTACTTC.

This clonotype was recorded a few times. The chain links TRBV5-1 to TRBJ1-2; tentatively, D is TRBD1 (6 bases). V lost 3 bases to trimming and J lost 1 base, with 16 bases between them. This CDR3 comprises 16 residues. CDR1 is SGHRS, CDR2 YFSETQ, per germline. The CDR3 reads CASSSTVGTLNYGYTF. The CDR3 DNA sequence: TGCGCCAGCAGCTCTACGGTGGGGACACTTAACTATGGCTACACCTTC.

The rearrangement uses TRBV3-1 and TRBJ2-1, with 9 bases matching TRBD2. The CDR3 is made up of 18 amino acids. Germline CDR1 and CDR2: LGHDT and YNNKEL (reference sequence). The trim removed 4 bases at V and 2 bases at J, leaving 12 bases unmatched. The CDR3 bases are TGTGCCAGCAGCCCGGAGAATAGCGGGAGCACAACCTACAATGAGCAGTTCTTC. Translating it yields CASSPENSGSTTYNEQFF.

The chain uses TRBV11-2 and TRBJ2-1, with 13 bases matching TRBD2. The CDR3 runs to 16 residues. J lost 7 bases, V lost 5 bases, and 8 bases had no gene match. Germline CDR1 and CDR2: SGHAT and FQNNGV. The CDR3 region is CASSPGLAGVKNEQFF. CDR3 bases: TGTGCCAGCAGCCCCGGACTAGCGGGAGTGAAGAATGAGCAGTTCTTC.

This chain uses TRBV28 with TRBJ1-2; a weak D match, TRBD1 (6 bases). Germline assignment: CDR1 MDHEN and CDR2 SYDVKM. The CDR3 covers 15 residues. The V end lost 4 bases, the J end lost 4 bases, and 16 bases lay between the germline ends. The CDR3 sequence: CASSYPTGGRYGYTF. As DNA, the CDR3 is TGTGCCAGCAGTTACCCTACGGGGGGGCGCTATGGCTACACCTTC.

This clonotype has at least ten counts. The chain uses TRBV11-2 and TRBJ2-5; no reliable D call. The length of the CDR3 is 16 residues. The V gene's germline CDR1 is SGHAT and CDR2 FQNNGV. Between the trimmed V and J ends, which lost 5 bases and 2 bases, there was a span of 18 bases. The CDR3 bases are TGTGCCAGCAGCCCATTAGTGAGTAGTGGACAAGAGACCCAGTACTTC. It codes for CASSPLVSSGQETQYF.

This clonotype was counted many times. The chain carries TRBV20-1 and TRBJ2-5, with D perhaps matching TRBD2 (5 bases). The CDR3 extends over 13 amino acids. V was cut by 0 bases and J by 5 bases, with 10 bases left in between. Per germline, CDR1 DFQATT and CDR2 SNEGSKA (reference sequence). CDR3 bases: TGCAGTGCTAGAGATGAGGGATGGGAGACCCAGTACTTC. As protein: CSARDEGWETQYF.

This clonotype was seen more than once but under ten times. This chain joins TRBV10-3 and TRBJ2-1, with 7 bases aligning to TRBD1. This CDR3 has 14 amino acids. Germline assignment: CDR1 ENHRY and CDR2 SYGVKD. With 5 bases clipped from V and 9 bases from J, the junction kept 10 bases outside the gene matches. CDR3 loop: CAISSPGTVGEQFF. CDR3 DNA: TGTGCCATCAGTAGCCCCGGGACAGTCGGTGAGCAGTTCTTC.

This clonotype was found a few times. The genes are TRBV5-1 and TRBJ2-6; 12 bases are a match to TRBD2. The germline gives CDR1 SGHRS, CDR2 YFSETQ. V shed 5 bases, J shed 0 bases, and the junction held 9 bases outside the gene matches. The CDR3 has 19 amino acids. The CDR3 region is CASRDAGTSGYSGANVLTF. In DNA, the CDR3 is TGCGCCAGCAGAGATGCCGGGACTAGCGGGTACTCTGGGGCCAACGTCCTGACTTTC.

This clonotype appeared many times. The CDR3 DNA is TGTGCCAGCAGCTCCGGGACAGGGGTCGAGCAGTACTTC. This sequence encodes CASSSGTGVEQYF. The J gene is TRBJ2-7, the V gene TRBV7-9, with 10 positions matching TRBD1. The CDR3 extends over 13 amino acids. Germline V gene lookup returns CDR1 SEHNR and CDR2 FQNEAQ (reference sequence). The V segment lost 4 bases and the J segment 6 bases; nucleotides outside the gene matches: 3.

This clonotype was found many times. J is TRBJ1-1 and V is TRBV12-3 or TRBV12-4; D is uncertain. The CDR3 has 12 residues. Trimming stripped 3 bases from V and 11 bases from J, with 13 bases between. CDR3 loop: CASSLEGRDAFF. The CDR3 DNA reads as TGTGCCAGCAGTTTGGAAGGCCGTGATGCTTTCTTT.